The sequence of this T cell receptor (beta chain) was determined in a study of blood T cell repertoires in COVID-19. Whole-study context: COVID-19 samples, acute and convalescent, were from the United States, Italy and Spain. The analysed material was cDNA or gDNA that came from T cells, B-cell-depleted T cells, or PBMCs.

The CDR3 spans 12 residues. Germline V gene data show CDR1 as MNHNY and CDR2 as SVGAGI (reference sequence). Trimming shortened V by 7 bases and J by 6 bases, and 12 bases separated the two germline ends. The method was immunoSEQ multiplex PCR; TCRdb's version includes in-frame clones alone and lacks a portion of them. The sample shows around 260,000 clones, roughly 90% of them seen only once. Material: peripheral blood. The chain combines TRBV6-6 with TRBJ1-2; tentative D call: TRBD1 (5 bases). This TCR came from a man aged 30-40 years with acute or convalescent COVID-19. The CDR3 DNA is TGTGCCAGCAAAACGGGGGGTAATGGCTACACCTTC. The encoded protein is CASKTGGNGYTF.